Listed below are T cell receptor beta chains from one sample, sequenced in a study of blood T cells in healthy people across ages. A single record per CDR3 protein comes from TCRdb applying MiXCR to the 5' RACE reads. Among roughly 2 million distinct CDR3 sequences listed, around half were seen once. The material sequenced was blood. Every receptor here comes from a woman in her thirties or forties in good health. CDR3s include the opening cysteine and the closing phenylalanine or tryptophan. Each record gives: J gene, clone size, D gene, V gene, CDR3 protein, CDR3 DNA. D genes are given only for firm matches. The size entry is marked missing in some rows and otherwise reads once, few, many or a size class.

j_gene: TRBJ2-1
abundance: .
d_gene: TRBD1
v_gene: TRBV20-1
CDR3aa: CSWSKTGGNEQFF
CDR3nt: TGCAGTTGGAGCAAAACAGGGGGCAATGAGCAGTTCTTC

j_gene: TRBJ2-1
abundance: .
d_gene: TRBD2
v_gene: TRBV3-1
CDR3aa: CASSSLGLAGLNEQFF
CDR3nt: TGTGCCAGCAGCTCCCTGGGACTAGCGGGGTTAAATGAGCAGTTCTTC

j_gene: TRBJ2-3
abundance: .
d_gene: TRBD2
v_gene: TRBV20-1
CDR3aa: CSVLRGASTDTQYF
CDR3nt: TGCAGTGTTTTGCGGGGGGCCAGCACAGATACGCAGTATTTT

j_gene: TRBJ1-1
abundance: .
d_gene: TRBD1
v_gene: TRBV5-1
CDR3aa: CASSPRTGDSRTEAFF
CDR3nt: TGCGCCAGCAGCCCGAGGACAGGGGATTCGCGGACTGAAGCTTTCTTT

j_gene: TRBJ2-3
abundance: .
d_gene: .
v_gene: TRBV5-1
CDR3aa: CASSGREVNPPDTQYF
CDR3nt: TGCGCCAGCAGCGGCCGGGAAGTCAACCCGCCGGATACGCAGTATTTT

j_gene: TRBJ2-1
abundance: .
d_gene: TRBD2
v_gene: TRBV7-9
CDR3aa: CASSLRATAGASANEQFF
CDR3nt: TGTGCCAGCAGCTTGAGGGCCACAGCGGGGGCCTCCGCCAATGAGCAGTTCTTC

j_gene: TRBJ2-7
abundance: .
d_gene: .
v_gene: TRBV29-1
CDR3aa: CSVEVVSSTYEQYF
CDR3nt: TGCAGCGTTGAAGTAGTTAGCAGTACCTACGAGCAGTACTTC

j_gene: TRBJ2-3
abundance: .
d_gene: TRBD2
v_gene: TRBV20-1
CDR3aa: CSAKRGGVDTQYF
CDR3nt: TGCAGTGCTAAGCGGGGAGGTGTAGATACGCAGTATTTT

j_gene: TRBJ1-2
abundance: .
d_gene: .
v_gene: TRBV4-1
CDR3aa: CASSQAGDTFYGYTF
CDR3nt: TGCGCCAGCAGCCAAGCCGGCGACACCTTCTATGGCTACACCTTC

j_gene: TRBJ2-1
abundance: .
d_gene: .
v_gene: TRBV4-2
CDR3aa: CASSQEWGQLMPYNEQFF
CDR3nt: TGTGCCAGCAGCCAAGAATGGGGGCAGCTCATGCCCTACAATGAGCAGTTCTTC

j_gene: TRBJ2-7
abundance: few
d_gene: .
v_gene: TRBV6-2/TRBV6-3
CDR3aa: CASGVDYEQYF
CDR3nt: TGTGCCAGCGGCGTCGACTACGAGCAGTACTTC

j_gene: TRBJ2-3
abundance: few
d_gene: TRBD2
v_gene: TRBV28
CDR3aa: CASIVGGGVDTQYF
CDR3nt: TGTGCCAGCATTGTGGGCGGGGGGGTAGATACGCAGTATTTT

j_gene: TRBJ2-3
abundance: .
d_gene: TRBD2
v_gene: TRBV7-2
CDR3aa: CASSFSGGASATDTQYF
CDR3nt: TGTGCCAGCAGCTTTAGCGGGGGGGCCTCAGCCACAGATACGCAGTATTTT

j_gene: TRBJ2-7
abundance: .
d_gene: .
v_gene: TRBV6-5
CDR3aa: CASSRRTAGNEQYF
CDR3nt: TGTGCCAGCTCCCGGAGGACAGCAGGGAACGAGCAGTACTTC

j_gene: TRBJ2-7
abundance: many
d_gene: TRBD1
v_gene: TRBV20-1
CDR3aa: CSASGQGGYEQYF
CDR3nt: TGCAGTGCGTCGGGACAGGGAGGCTACGAGCAGTACTTC

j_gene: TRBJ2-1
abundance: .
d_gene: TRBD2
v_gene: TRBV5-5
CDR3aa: CASSLNGGVYNEQFF
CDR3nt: TGTGCCAGCAGCTTGAACGGGGGGGTGTACAATGAGCAGTTCTTC

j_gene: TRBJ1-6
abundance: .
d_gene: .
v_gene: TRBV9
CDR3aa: CASSVEQGSGSPLHF
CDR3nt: TGTGCCAGCAGCGTAGAGCAGGGAAGTGGTTCACCCCTCCACTTT

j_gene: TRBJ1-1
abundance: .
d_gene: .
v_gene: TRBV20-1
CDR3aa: CSATFNTEAFF
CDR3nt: TGCAGTGCCACGTTCAACACTGAAGCTTTCTTT

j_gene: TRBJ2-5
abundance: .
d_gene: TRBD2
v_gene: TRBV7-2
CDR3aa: CASSSGLAGAGRETQYF
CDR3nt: TGTGCCAGCAGCTCGGGACTAGCGGGAGCGGGGAGGGAGACCCAGTACTTC

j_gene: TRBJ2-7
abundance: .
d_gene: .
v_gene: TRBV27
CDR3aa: CASSPRTSTYEQYF
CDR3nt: TGTGCCAGCAGTCCGAGGACATCCACCTACGAGCAGTACTTC

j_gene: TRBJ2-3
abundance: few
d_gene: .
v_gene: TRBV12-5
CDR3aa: CASGLGLSTDTQYF
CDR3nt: TGTGCTAGTGGTTTGGGGTTATCCACAGATACGCAGTATTTT

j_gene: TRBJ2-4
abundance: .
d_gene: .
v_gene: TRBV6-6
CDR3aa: CASSYRAENIQYF
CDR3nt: TGTGCCAGCAGTTACAGGGCCGAAAACATTCAGTACTTC

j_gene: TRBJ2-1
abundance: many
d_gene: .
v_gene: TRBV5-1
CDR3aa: CASSSDGYNEQFF
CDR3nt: TGCGCCAGCAGCTCCGACGGGTACAATGAGCAGTTCTTC

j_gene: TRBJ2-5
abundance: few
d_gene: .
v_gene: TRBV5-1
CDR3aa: CASSLAPAGVGETQYF
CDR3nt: TGCGCCAGCAGCTTGGCCCCAGCCGGGGTTGGGGAGACCCAGTACTTC

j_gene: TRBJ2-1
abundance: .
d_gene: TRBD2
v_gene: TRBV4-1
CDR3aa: CASSQESLAGIIHEQFF
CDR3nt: TGCGCCAGCAGCCAAGAAAGCCTAGCGGGGATTATCCATGAGCAGTTCTTC

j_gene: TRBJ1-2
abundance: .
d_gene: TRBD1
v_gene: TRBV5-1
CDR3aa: CASSLTRDRVSGYTF
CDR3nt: TGCGCCAGCAGCTTAACCCGGGACAGGGTCTCTGGCTACACCTTC

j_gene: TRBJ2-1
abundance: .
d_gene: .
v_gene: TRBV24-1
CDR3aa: CATSEPGNEQFF
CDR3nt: TGTGCCACCAGTGAGCCTGGCAATGAGCAGTTCTTC